This T cell receptor beta chain was obtained from a study of identical twins. Trimming shortened V by 4 bases and J by 4 bases, and 5 bases separated the two germline ends. Germline V gene data show CDR1 as DFQATT and CDR2 as SNEGSKA (reference sequence). This CDR3 is 12 amino acids long. Unique molecular identifiers were present on cDNA, and template switching added a universal primer site. TCRdb re-analysed the 5' RACE reads in MiXCR, keeping a single row per CDR3 protein. Seen here are about 390,000 distinct CDR3 sequences, roughly 10% observed once, and the top ten hold roughly 9%. This clonotype originated in a woman between 50 and 59 years old in good health. The V and J genes are TRBV20-1 and TRBJ2-6; D unclear. The sequenced sample consisted of naive T cells sorted from blood. The CDR3 is CSAIKGANVLTF. As DNA, the CDR3 is TGCAGTGCTATTAAGGGGGCCAACGTCCTGACTTTC.